Described below is a single T cell receptor (beta chain) sequence and its context. Its target is not known. These data originate in a study of regulatory T cells in long-lasting Graves disease. Broader study findings: Graves' patients with persistent disease showed TCR diversity lower than patients newly diagnosed. Those with persistent disease had in common more public clonotypes (2,741) than new patients (about 970). Sampling was limited to peripheral blood rather than thyroid tissue.

Time point denoted: persistent/refractory GD, antithyroid drugs over 5 years with positive TRAb. PBMCs provided the RNA from which the TCR library was made. The source of the patients was an endocrinology department in Xi'an, China. Germline V CDR1 and CDR2: LNHDA, SQIVND (reference sequence). V shed 5 bases and J shed 9 bases, with 17 bases lying between them. The CDR3 is 13 amino acids. Combining iRepertoire HTBI primers with Arm-PCR of CDR3 regions, the authors built TCR beta libraries. TCRdb fed the multiplex PCR reads into MiXCR, producing one record per CDR3 protein. This sample carries a few hundred thousand distinct CDR3 sequences, about 20% of them seen once, and the ten largest clones take about 26%.

V usage is TRBV19 and J usage is TRBJ2-7; D may be TRBD1 (6 bases). This clonotype was sampled from a female donor with Graves disease. The sample was peripheral blood mononuclear cells (PBMCs), taken when the disease was refractory, from a patient treated with antithyroid drugs. The CDR3 here is CASSPGANFGQYF. The CDR3 nucleotides are TGTGCCAGTAGTCCAGGGGCGAACTTTGGGCAGTACTTC. Complete variable domain (other parts from reference TRBV19 and TRBJ2-7): DGGITQSPKYLFRKEGQNVTLSCEQNLNHDAMYWYRQDPGQGLRLIYYSQIVNDFQKGDIAEGYSVSREKKESFPLTVTSAQKNPTAFYLCASSPGANFGQYFGPGTRLTVT.